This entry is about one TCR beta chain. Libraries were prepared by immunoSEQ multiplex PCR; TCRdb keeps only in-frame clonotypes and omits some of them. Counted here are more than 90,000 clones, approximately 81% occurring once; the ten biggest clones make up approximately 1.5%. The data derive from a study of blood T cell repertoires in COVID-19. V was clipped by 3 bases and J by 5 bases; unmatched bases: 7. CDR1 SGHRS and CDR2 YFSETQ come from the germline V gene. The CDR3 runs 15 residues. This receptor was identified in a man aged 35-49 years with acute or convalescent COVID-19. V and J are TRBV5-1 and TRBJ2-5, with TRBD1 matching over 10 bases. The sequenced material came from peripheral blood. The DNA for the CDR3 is TGCGCCAGCAGCTCCAGGACAGGGGGAGGGGAGACCCAGTACTTC. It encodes CASSSRTGGGETQYF.